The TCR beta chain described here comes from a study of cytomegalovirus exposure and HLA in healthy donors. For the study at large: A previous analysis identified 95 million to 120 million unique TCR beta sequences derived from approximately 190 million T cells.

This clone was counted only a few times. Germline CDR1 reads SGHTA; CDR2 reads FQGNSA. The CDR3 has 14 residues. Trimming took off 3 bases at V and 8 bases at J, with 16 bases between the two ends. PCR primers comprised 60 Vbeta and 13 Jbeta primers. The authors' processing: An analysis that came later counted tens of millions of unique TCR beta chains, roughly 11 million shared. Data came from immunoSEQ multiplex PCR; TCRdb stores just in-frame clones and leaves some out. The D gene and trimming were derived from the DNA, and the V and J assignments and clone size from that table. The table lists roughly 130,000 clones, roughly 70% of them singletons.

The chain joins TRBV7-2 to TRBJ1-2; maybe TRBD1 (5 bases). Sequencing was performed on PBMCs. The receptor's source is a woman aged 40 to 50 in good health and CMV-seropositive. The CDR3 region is CASSLGHFPAGYTF. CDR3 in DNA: TGTGCCAGCAGCTTGGGGCACTTTCCGGCCGGCTACACCTTC.